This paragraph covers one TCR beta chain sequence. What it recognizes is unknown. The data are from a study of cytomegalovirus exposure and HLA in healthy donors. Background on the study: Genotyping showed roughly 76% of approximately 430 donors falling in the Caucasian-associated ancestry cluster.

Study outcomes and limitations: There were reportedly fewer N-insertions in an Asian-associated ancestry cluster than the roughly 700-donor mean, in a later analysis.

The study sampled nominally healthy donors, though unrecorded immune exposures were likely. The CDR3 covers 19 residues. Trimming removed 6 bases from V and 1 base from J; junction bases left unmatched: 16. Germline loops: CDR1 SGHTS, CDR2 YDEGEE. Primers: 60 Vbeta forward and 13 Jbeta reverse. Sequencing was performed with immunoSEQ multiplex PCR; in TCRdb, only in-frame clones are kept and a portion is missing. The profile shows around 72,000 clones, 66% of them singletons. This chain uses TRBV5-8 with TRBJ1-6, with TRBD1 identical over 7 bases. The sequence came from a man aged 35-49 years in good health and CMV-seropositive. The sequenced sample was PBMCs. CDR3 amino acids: CASTLSYRGAISYNSPLHF. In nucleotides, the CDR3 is TGTGCCAGCACCCTGTCCTACAGGGGCGCGATTTCCTATAATTCACCCCTCCACTTT.